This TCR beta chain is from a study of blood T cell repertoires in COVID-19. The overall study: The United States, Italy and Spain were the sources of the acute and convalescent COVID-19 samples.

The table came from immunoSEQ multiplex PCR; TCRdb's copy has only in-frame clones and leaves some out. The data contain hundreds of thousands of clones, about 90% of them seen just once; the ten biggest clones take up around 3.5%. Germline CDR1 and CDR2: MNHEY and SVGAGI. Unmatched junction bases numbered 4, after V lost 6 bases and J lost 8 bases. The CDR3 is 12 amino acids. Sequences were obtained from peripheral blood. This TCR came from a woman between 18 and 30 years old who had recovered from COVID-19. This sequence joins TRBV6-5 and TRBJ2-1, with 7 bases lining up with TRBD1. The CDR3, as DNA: TGTGCCAGCAGAAACAGGGGAGATGAGCAGTTCTTC. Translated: CASRNRGDEQFF.